This T cell receptor beta chain was obtained from a study of glioma-infiltrating T cells. Points from the study as a whole: Above-expected tissue-blood divergence occurred in all gliomas, most in low-grade ones. Very few CDR3 sequences were shared between tissue and blood.

The V and J ends lost 3 bases and 8 bases, in that order; junction bases with no gene match: 8. The CDR3 consists of 14 residues. The germline V gene encodes CDR1 GTSNPN and CDR2 SVGIG (reference sequence). Comments on this clonotype: What it binds is unknown.

TCR alpha and beta CDR3 regions were amplified from RNA using iRepertoire nested multiplex PCR. Using its own MiXCR run on the multiplex PCR reads, TCRdb lists one record per CDR3 protein. The sample gives some 99,000 distinct CDR3 sequences, less than 30% of which show up once; 35% is in the top ten. The sequence was collected from a human donor with low-grade glioma or glioblastoma, undergoing nonglioma brain surgery, or in good health (not recorded which). Sequenced: glioma tissue, nonneoplastic brain tissue, or PBMCs (not recorded which). The V gene is TRBV30, the J gene TRBJ1-4; 8 bases are shared with TRBD1. As DNA, the CDR3 is TGTGCCTGGAGCGTCGACAGGGGAGTCGAAAAACTGTTTTTT. It is translated as CAWSVDRGVEKLFF.